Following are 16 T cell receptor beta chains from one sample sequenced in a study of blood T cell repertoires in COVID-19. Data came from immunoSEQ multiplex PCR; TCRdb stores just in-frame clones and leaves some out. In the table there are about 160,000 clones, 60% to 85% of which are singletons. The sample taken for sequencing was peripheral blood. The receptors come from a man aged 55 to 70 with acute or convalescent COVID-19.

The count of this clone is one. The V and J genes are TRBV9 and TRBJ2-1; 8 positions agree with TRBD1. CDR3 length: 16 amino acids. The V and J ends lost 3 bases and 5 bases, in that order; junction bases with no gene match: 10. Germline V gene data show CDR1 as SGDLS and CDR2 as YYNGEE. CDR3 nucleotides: TGTGCCAGCAGCGGGGTGGACAGGGTGTACCACAATGAGCAGTTCTTC. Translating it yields CASSGVDRVYHNEQFF.

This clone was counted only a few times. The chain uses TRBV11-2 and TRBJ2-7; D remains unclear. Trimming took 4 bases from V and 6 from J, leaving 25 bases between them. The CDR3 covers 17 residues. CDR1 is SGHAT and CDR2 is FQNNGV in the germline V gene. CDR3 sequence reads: CASSSQYSIPRSGEQYF. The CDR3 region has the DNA TGTGCCAGCAGCTCCCAATATAGTATACCGAGATCGGGCGAGCAGTACTTC.

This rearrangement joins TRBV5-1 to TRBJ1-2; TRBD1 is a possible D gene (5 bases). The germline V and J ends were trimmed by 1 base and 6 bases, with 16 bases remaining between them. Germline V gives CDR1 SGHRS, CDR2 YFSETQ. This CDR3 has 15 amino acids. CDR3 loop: CASSLLRRGEDGYTF. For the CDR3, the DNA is TGCGCCAGCAGCTTGTTGCGTAGGGGCGAGGATGGCTACACCTTC.

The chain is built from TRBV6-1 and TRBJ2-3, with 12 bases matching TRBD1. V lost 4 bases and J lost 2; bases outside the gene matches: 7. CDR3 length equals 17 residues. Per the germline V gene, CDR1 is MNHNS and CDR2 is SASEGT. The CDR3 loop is CASSGDPGQGATDTQYF. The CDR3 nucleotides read TGTGCCAGCAGTGGCGATCCGGGACAGGGGGCCACAGATACGCAGTATTTT.

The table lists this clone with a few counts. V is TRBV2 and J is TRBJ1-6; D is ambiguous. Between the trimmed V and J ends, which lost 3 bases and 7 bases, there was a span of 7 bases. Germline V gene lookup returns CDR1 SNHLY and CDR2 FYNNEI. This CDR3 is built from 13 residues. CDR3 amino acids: CASSEMGNSPLHF. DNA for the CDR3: TGTGCCAGCAGTGAGATGGGCAATTCACCCCTCCACTTT.

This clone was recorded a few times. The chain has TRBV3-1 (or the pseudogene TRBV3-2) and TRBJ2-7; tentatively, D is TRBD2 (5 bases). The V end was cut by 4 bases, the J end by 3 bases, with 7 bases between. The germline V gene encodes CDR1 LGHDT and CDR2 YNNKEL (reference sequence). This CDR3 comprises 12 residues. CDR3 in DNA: TGTGCCAGCAGCCTTGACTACTACGAGCAGTACTTC. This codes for CASSLDYYEQYF.

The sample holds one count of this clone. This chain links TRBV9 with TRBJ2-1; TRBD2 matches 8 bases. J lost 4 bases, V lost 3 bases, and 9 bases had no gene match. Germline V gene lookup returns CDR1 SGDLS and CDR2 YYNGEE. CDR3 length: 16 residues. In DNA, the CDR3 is TGTGCCAGCAGCGCGGGGGGGGTCTCTACTTACAATGAGCAGTTCTTC. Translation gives CASSAGGVSTYNEQFF. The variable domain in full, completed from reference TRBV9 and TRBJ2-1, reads DSGVTQTPKHLITATGQRVTLRCSPRSGDLSVYWYQQSLDQGLQFLIQYYNGEERAKGNILERFSAQQFPDLHSELNLSSLELGDSALYFCASSAGGVSTYNEQFFGPGTRLTVL.

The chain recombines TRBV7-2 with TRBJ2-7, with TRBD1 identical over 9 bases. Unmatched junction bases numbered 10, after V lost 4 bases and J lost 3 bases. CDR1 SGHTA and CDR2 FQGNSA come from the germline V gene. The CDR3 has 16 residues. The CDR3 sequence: CASSSILGQGSYEQYF. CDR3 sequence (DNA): TGTGCCAGCAGCTCTATCCTTGGACAGGGGAGCTACGAGCAGTACTTC.

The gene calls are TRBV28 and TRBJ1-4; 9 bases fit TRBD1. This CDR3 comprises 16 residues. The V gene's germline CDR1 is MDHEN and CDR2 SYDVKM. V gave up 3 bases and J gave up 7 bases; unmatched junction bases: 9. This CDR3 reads CASSFAQGAMGEKLFF. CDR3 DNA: TGTGCCAGCAGTTTTGCACAGGGGGCGATGGGTGAAAAACTGTTTTTT.

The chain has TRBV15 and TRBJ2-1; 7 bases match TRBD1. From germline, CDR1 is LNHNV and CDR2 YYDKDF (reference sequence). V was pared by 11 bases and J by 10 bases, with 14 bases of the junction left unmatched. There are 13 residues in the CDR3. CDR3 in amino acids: CAVRDRGGWEQFF. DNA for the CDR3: TGTGCCGTCCGGGACAGAGGTGGCTGGGAGCAGTTCTTC.

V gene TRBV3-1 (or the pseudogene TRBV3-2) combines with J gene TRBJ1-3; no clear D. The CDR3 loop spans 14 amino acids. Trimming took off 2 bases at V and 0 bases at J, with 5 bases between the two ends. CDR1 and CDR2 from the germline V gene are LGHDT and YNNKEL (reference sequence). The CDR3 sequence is CASSQRLSGNTIYF. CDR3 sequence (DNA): TGTGCCAGCAGCCAACGACTCTCTGGAAACACCATATATTTT.

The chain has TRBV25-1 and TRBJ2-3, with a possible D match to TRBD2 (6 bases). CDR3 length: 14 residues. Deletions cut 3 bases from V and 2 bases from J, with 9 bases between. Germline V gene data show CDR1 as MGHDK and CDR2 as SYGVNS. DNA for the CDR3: TGTGCCAGCAGTGATGGAGGGTACACAGATACGCAGTATTTT. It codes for CASSDGGYTDTQYF.

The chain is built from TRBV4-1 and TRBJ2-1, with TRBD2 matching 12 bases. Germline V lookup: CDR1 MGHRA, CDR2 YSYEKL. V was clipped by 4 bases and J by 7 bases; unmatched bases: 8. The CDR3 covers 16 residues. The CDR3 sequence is CASSLFAGTSGNEQFF. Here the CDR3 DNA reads TGCGCCAGCAGCCTTTTCGCCGGGACTAGCGGGAATGAGCAGTTCTTC.

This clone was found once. CDR3 bases: TGTGCCAGCAGAGGGAGTCTCGGAAACACCATATATTTT. Translation gives CASRGSLGNTIYF. The genes are TRBV28 and TRBJ1-3; D is unclear. This CDR3 region has 13 residues. V dropped 6 bases and J dropped 4 bases, with 10 bases sitting between them. The germline V gene has CDR1 MDHEN and CDR2 SYDVKM.

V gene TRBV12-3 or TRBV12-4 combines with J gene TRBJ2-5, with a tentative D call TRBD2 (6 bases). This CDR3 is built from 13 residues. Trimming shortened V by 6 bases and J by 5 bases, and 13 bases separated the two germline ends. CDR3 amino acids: CASSRRGRETQYF. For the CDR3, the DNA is TGTGCCAGCAGCCGGCGGGGCAGGGAGACCCAGTACTTC.

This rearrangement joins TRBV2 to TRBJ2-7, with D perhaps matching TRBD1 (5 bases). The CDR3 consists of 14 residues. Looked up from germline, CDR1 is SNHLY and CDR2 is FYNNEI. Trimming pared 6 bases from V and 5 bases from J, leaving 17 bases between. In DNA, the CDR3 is TGTGCCAGCAGCGCAGGGAAGTTGGTCAACGAGCAGTACTTC. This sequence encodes CASSAGKLVNEQYF.